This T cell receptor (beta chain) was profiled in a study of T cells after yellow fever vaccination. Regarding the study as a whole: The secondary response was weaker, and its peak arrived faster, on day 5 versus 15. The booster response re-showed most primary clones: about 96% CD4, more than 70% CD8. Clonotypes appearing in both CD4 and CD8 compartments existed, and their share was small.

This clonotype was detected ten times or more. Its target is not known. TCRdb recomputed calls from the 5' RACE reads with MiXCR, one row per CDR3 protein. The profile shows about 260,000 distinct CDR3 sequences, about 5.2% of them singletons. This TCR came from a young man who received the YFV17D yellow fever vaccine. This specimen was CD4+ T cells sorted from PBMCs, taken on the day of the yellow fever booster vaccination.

Here the CDR3 DNA reads TGCAGTGCTAGAGGCGGGGGCCCCTACAATGAGCAGTTCTTC. Protein product: CSARGGGPYNEQFF. The chain joins TRBV20-1 to TRBJ2-1; D is possibly TRBD2 (7 bases). V was cut by 1 base and J by 2 bases, with 9 bases left in between. This CDR3 comprises 14 residues. In germline, CDR1 is DFQATT, CDR2 SNEGSKA (reference sequence).